This T cell receptor beta chain originates from a study of T-cell memory formation after mild COVID-19. This CDR3 spans 15 amino acids. Trimming took 0 bases from V and 0 from J, leaving 7 bases between them. Germline V gene lookup returns CDR1 SGDLS and CDR2 YYNGEE. The sample holds a few counts of this clonotype. The antigen is not known. Study results and limitations: Several responding clones turned up in pre-infection memory, indicating that cross-reactive memory may have taken part. Shrinking CD4+ clones resided mostly in CM and EM, and CD8+ ones in EMRA. Clones contracting over day 15 to 85 were CD4/CD8 balanced, with later expanders leaning CD4+.

In TCRdb, the 5' RACE reads were re-called with MiXCR into one record per CDR3 protein. Among about 320,000 distinct CDR3 sequences, around 15% were seen once, and the ten largest hold roughly a fifth. Sequenced sample: PBMCs or a T cell subset sorted from them (not recorded which). V is TRBV9 and J is TRBJ1-3; no clear D. The receptor comes from a man between 18 and 35 years old who had mild COVID-19 (a few samples of this study predate the infection). Cell type and time point are not known. CDR3 residues: CASSVEAASGNTIYF. CDR3 nucleotides: TGTGCCAGCAGCGTAGAAGCAGCCTCTGGAAACACCATATATTTT.